This TCR beta chain comes out of a study of blood T cell repertoires in COVID-19. For the study at large: Spain, Italy and the United States supplied samples that represented acute and convalescent COVID-19. PBMCs, B-cell-depleted T cells, or T cells provided the cDNA or gDNA that made up the material.

Authors' methods: How many nucleated cells were present was estimated from reference gene primer amplification. Profiled with immunoSEQ multiplex PCR; TCRdb holds only in-frame clones, not every one. V, J and clone size derive from that table, while D and trimming were established from the DNA sequence. The sample carries about 250,000 clones, 89% recorded once. Germline CDR1 reads SGHNT; CDR2 reads YENEEA. J lost 6 bases, V lost 1 base, and 10 bases had no gene match. This CDR3 is 17 amino acids long. V and J are TRBV11-3 and TRBJ2-3, with 10 nucleotides matching TRBD2. The sequence was collected from a woman between 40 and 55 years old who had recovered from COVID-19. The sequencing sample was made of peripheral blood. The CDR3 DNA reads TGTGCCAGCAGCTTAGGAGTTGCTAGCGGGAGCGAGGATACGCAGTATTTT. Its protein product is CASSLGVASGSEDTQYF.